This T cell receptor (beta chain) was profiled in a study of T cells in Graves' hyperthyroidism and ophthalmopathy. Amplification of TCR beta CDR3 regions was performed using RNA transcripts as template. Researchers ran a first-round RT-PCR on the TCR CDR3 using the HTBI primer set. TCRdb processed the multiplex PCR reads anew with MiXCR; each CDR3 protein has one entry. The sample holds under 300,000 distinct CDR3 sequences, roughly 15% seen once. The CDR3 runs to 14 residues. J was trimmed by 2 bases and V by 5 bases; bases with no gene match: 3. CDR1 is SGHTA, CDR2 FQGNSA, per germline. This clonotype has at least ten counts. Diagnostic assessment was based on clinical symptoms, serum thyroxine and TRAb, thyroid ultrasound and orbital computed tomography.

The clonotype comes from a woman in her 30s with Graves' hyperthyroidism that later progressed to Graves' ophthalmopathy. The V and J genes are TRBV7-2 and TRBJ2-5; 9 bases are a match to TRBD2. Sequencing was done on a sample of blood. CDR3 sequence (DNA): TGTGCCAGCAGCCCTACTAGCGGGCAAGAGACCCAGTACTTC. Its translation: CASSPTSGQETQYF.